One sample yielded the 30 T cell receptor beta chains listed below, sequenced in a study of technical replicates of blood from several donors. Libraries were prepared by immunoSEQ multiplex PCR; TCRdb keeps only in-frame clonotypes and omits some of them. This sample has 64,000 or so clones, with approximately 83% found just once. The sequenced sample consisted of PBMCs. These receptors were taken from a human donor in good health. Some clones in this sample may be carry-over from other donors' samples.

The V and J genes are TRBV19 and TRBJ2-1; TRBD2 agrees at 10 bases. After removal of 6 bases from V and 2 bases from J, the junction contained 10 bases not matched to a gene. The CDR3 runs to 17 residues. Germline assignment: CDR1 LNHDA and CDR2 SQIVND (reference sequence). DNA for the CDR3: TGTGCCAGTAGCGGGCGGGGGAGCGGGGGGGCCTACAATGAGCAGTTCTTC. Protein sequence: CASSGRGSGGAYNEQFF.

This clone has a handful of counts. The CDR3 nucleotides read TGTGCCAGCAGTGTTAGCTCTGGGGCCAACGTCCTGACTTTC. Its protein product is CASSVSSGANVLTF. The chain links TRBV6-1 to TRBJ2-6, with D hard to call. Germline-derived CDR1 and CDR2 are MNHNS and SASEGT. The CDR3 loop spans 14 amino acids. V was shortened by 4 bases and J by 0 bases, with 4 bases between the two germline ends.

This chain's CDR3 is CSVEAPGGLWAQYF. The DNA of the CDR3 is TGCAGCGTTGAAGCGCCAGGGGGCCTTTGGGCCCAGTACTTC. The rearrangement joins TRBV29-1 to TRBJ2-5; 8 nucleotides agree with TRBD1. Per germline, CDR1 SQVTM and CDR2 ANQGSEA. V shed 1 base, J shed 9 bases, and the junction held 10 bases outside the gene matches. This CDR3 comprises 14 residues.

This rearrangement joins TRBV18 to TRBJ2-5; 8 bases fit TRBD1. Germline lookup yields CDR1 KGHSH and CDR2 LQKENI. The length of the CDR3 is 15 residues. V shed 5 bases, J shed 4 bases, and the junction held 9 bases outside the gene matches. As DNA, the CDR3 is TGTGCCAGCTCAGGGAACCAGGGGGCTGGAGAGACCCAGTACTTC. This encodes CASSGNQGAGETQYF.

The gene calls are TRBV5-1 and TRBJ1-2; no clear D. Germline V CDR1 and CDR2: SGHRS, YFSETQ. Trimming pared 0 bases from V and 4 bases from J, leaving 10 bases between. The CDR3 is 14 residues long. In DNA, the CDR3 is TGCGCCAGCAGCTTGGAGGGAGGGCCCTATGGCTACACCTTC. This codes for CASSLEGGPYGYTF.

The chain recombines TRBV9 with TRBJ2-5, with TRBD2 matching 12 bases. This CDR3 comprises 16 residues. V was pared by 0 bases and J by 5 bases, with 5 bases of the junction left unmatched. The germline V gene encodes CDR1 SGDLS and CDR2 YYNGEE. The CDR3 loop reads CASSVGGLAGRETQYF. The CDR3 nucleotides are TGTGCCAGCAGCGTAGGAGGACTAGCGGGGAGGGAGACCCAGTACTTC.

The V gene is TRBV7-9, the J gene TRBJ2-2; 8 bases match TRBD1. Germline loops: CDR1 SEHNR, CDR2 FQNEAQ (reference sequence). CDR3 length equals 15 residues. The junction had 7 bases not matched to a gene; V was cut back by 5 bases and J by 5 bases. CDR3: CASSPTGVPTGELFF. The CDR3 region has the DNA TGTGCCAGCAGCCCGACAGGGGTCCCGACCGGGGAGCTGTTTTTT. The full variable domain, rest sourced from reference TRBV7-9 and TRBJ2-2, is DTGVSQNPRHKITKRGQNVTFRCDPISEHNRLYWYRQTLGQGPEFLTYFQNEAQLEKSRLLSDRFSAERPKGSFSTLEIQRTEQGDSAMYLCASSPTGVPTGELFFGEGSRLTVL.

A single count supports this clone. V and J are TRBV6-1 and TRBJ2-6; the D gene is possibly TRBD1 (5 bases). Trimming cost V 6 bases and J 0 bases, with 9 bases left between them. The V gene's germline CDR1 is MNHNS and CDR2 SASEGT. The CDR3 is made up of 15 amino acids. DNA of the CDR3: TGTGCCAGCAGACAGGACGTCTCTGGGGCCAACGTCCTGACTTTC. Residues: CASRQDVSGANVLTF.

Concerning this clone itself: An end of the junction does not agree with germline; a read error may underlie this. V and J are TRBV7-9 and TRBJ2-1; 11 positions agree with TRBD2. The CDR3 has 13 amino acids. Germline V gene lookup returns CDR1 SEHNR and CDR2 FQNEAQ (reference sequence). The CDR3 is CASSLAGGGEQFF. DNA for the CDR3: TGTGCCAGCAGCCTAGCGGGGGGAGGAGAGCAGTTCTTC.

This rearrangement joins TRBV4-1 to TRBJ2-3; D gene unclear. V lost 4 bases to trimming and J lost 3 bases, with 8 bases between them. Per the germline V gene, CDR1 is MGHRA and CDR2 is YSYEKL. The CDR3 sequence is 13 residues long. The CDR3 loop reads CASSRVMTDTQYF. The CDR3 DNA sequence: TGCGCCAGCAGCCGAGTGATGACAGATACGCAGTATTTT.

The CDR3 is CASRPGGEGTEAFF. CDR3 bases: TGTGCCAGCAGGCCGGGGGGCGAGGGTACTGAAGCTTTCTTT. The chain has TRBV7-2 and TRBJ1-1, with D possibly TRBD1 on 6 matching bases. Between the trimmed V and J ends, which lost 6 bases and 5 bases, there was a span of 16 bases. The V gene's germline CDR1 is SGHTA and CDR2 FQGNSA. The CDR3 spans 14 residues.

The chain combines TRBV10-3 with TRBJ2-2, with D perhaps matching TRBD2 (6 bases). V was cut by 4 bases and J by 0 bases, with 9 bases left in between. CDR1 is ENHRY, CDR2 SYGVKD, per germline. CDR3 length equals 15 residues. The CDR3 DNA follows: TGTGCCATCAGTGGGGGGACTGCGAACACCGGGGAGCTGTTTTTT. Translated: CAISGGTANTGELFF.

A remark on this clone: The identical CDR3 is also encoded by other nucleotide sequences in the sample. This sequence joins TRBV5-1 and TRBJ2-5; TRBD2 matches at 9 bases. After removal of 2 bases from V and 5 bases from J, the junction contained 1 base not matched to a gene. The germline CDR1 and CDR2 sequences are SGHRS and YFSETQ. The CDR3 is made up of 13 amino acids. The CDR3 DNA is TGCGCCAGCAGCTTAGCGGGGGGTGAGACCCAGTACTTC. It specifies CASSLAGGETQYF.

The genes are TRBV9 and TRBJ2-1; a possible D gene is TRBD1 (6 bases). This CDR3 comprises 15 residues. CDR1 SGDLS and CDR2 YYNGEE come from the germline V gene. V shed 1 base and J shed 9 bases, with 17 bases lying between them. The CDR3 sequence is CASSVTGSSGVEQFF. The CDR3 DNA reads as TGTGCCAGCAGCGTAACAGGGTCATCGGGCGTTGAGCAGTTCTTC.

J is TRBJ1-1 and V is TRBV29-1; possibly TRBD1 for D (5 bases). The CDR3 totals 13 residues. Trimming removed 6 bases from V and 1 base from J, with 12 bases in between. CDR1 and CDR2 from the germline V gene are SQVTM and ANQGSEA. CDR3 protein: CSVAADRNTEAFF. Written as DNA, the CDR3 is TGCAGCGTAGCAGCCGACAGGAACACTGAAGCTTTCTTT.

The genes are TRBV10-3 and TRBJ1-1; perhaps TRBD1 as D (5 bases). V gave up 6 bases and J gave up 1 base, with 9 bases separating them. The CDR3 contains 13 residues. Germline assignment: CDR1 ENHRY and CDR2 SYGVKD. CDR3 loop: CAIRLQGNTEAFF. CDR3 nucleotides: TGTGCCATCAGGCTCCAGGGGAACACTGAAGCTTTCTTT.

This chain links TRBV2 with TRBJ1-2; D unresolved. The CDR3 spans 15 residues. Trimming stripped 5 bases from V and 4 bases from J, with 17 bases between. The germline CDR1 and CDR2 sequences are SNHLY and FYNNEI. CDR3 nucleotides: TGTGCCAGCAGTTCTCTCGGGAGGATGGGCTATGGCTACACCTTC. As protein: CASSSLGRMGYGYTF.

J is TRBJ2-6 and V is TRBV4-3, with D perhaps TRBD2 (5 bases). The V gene lost 4 bases and the J gene lost 5 bases, with 18 bases spanning the gap. CDR3 size: 17 residues. CDR1 is LGHNA and CDR2 is YSLEER in the germline V gene. The CDR3, as DNA: TGCGCCAGCAGCCCTCGCGGACTCGGCCAGAGGGCCAACGTCCTGACTTTC. This sequence encodes CASSPRGLGQRANVLTF.

This clone showed up just a few times. This sequence joins TRBV7-2 and TRBJ2-5; 7 nucleotides align to TRBD2. The length of the CDR3 is 14 residues. After removal of 2 bases from V and 3 bases from J, the junction contained 3 bases not matched to a gene. Germline assignment: CDR1 SGHTA and CDR2 FQGNSA. The CDR3 loop is CASSLTAGEETQYF. The CDR3 region has the DNA TGTGCCAGCAGCTTAACGGCGGGGGAAGAGACCCAGTACTTC.

This clone was found once. The J gene is TRBJ1-2, the V gene TRBV27; D perhaps matches TRBD1 (6 bases). V lost 2 bases, J lost 1 base, and 14 bases lay in between. Germline assignment: CDR1 MNHEY and CDR2 SMNVEV (reference sequence). CDR3 length: 16 amino acids. CDR3 coding DNA: TGTGCCAGCAGTTTAACCAGGGGTGAGGGTAACTATGGCTACACCTTC. This gives the protein CASSLTRGEGNYGYTF.

The chain is built from TRBV10-3 and TRBJ2-5, with D unresolved. Trimming took 3 bases from V and 1 from J, leaving 9 bases between them. Germline CDR1 reads ENHRY; CDR2 reads SYGVKD. This CDR3 is built from 14 residues. DNA for the CDR3: TGTGCCATCAGTGAATCCTACAGCCAAGAGACCCAGTACTTC. It specifies CAISESYSQETQYF.

The rearrangement joins TRBV4-3 to TRBJ1-2, with unresolved D. In germline, CDR1 is LGHNA, CDR2 YSLEER. The CDR3 contains 13 residues. Trimming took 0 bases from V and 4 from J, leaving 6 bases between them. The CDR3 protein is CASSQDLAYGYTF. CDR3 in DNA: TGCGCCAGCAGCCAAGATTTGGCCTATGGCTACACCTTC.

The J gene is TRBJ2-7, the V gene TRBV4-3, with a tentative D call TRBD2 (5 bases). The germline gives CDR1 LGHNA, CDR2 YSLEER. V lost 1 base and J lost 2, with 12 bases in between. The CDR3 contains 15 residues. The DNA for the CDR3 is TGCGCCAGCAGCCAAGTTGAGGGAGAACCCTACGAGCAGTACTTC. Its translation is CASSQVEGEPYEQYF.

V gene TRBV29-1 combines with J gene TRBJ2-3; possible D gene TRBD2, 6 bases. There are 16 residues in the CDR3. The germline gives CDR1 SQVTM, CDR2 ANQGSEA. Trimming left V 1 base short and J 3 bases short, with 17 bases between. CDR3 loop: CSVEGAVSAGTDTQYF. The CDR3 DNA is TGCAGCGTTGAAGGGGCCGTTAGCGCGGGGACAGATACGCAGTATTTT.

The chain carries TRBV29-1 and TRBJ2-1, with 9 positions matching TRBD2. CDR3 length equals 15 residues. CDR1 is SQVTM, CDR2 ANQGSEA, per germline. Losses at the gene ends were 3 bases for V and 4 bases for J; bases not matched to a gene: 7. This chain's CDR3 is CSVEMVAGVYNEQFF. For the CDR3, the DNA is TGCAGCGTTGAGATGGTAGCGGGAGTGTACAATGAGCAGTTCTTC.

V gene TRBV7-7 combines with J gene TRBJ2-7, with TRBD1 identical over 9 bases. V dropped 5 bases and J dropped 0; count of bases not matched to a gene: 2. The CDR3 covers 14 residues. Germline lookup yields CDR1 SSHAT and CDR2 FNYEAQ (reference sequence). The CDR3 region is CASSAGQGSYEQYF. The CDR3 bases are TGTGCCAGCAGCGCGGGACAGGGCTCCTACGAGCAGTACTTC.

The chain has TRBV6-6 and TRBJ2-7, with 9 bases fitting TRBD1. V lost 5 bases and J lost 6; bases outside the gene matches: 11. CDR1 and CDR2 (germline): MNHNY, SVGAGI (reference sequence). The CDR3 has 15 amino acids. The CDR3 nucleotides are TGTGCCAGCAGTCTCCGACAGGGGGAAGTGGGCGAGCAGTACTTC. As protein: CASSLRQGEVGEQYF.

V and J are TRBV27 and TRBJ1-5; D is possibly TRBD1 (6 bases). Trimming cost V 6 bases and J 6 bases, with 18 bases left between them. Germline loops: CDR1 MNHEY, CDR2 SMNVEV (reference sequence). The CDR3 spans 15 residues. CDR3 amino acids: CASSPRRGWVQPQHF. The CDR3 DNA reads as TGTGCCAGCAGCCCGCGCAGGGGATGGGTTCAGCCCCAGCATTTT.

V usage is TRBV11-2 and J usage is TRBJ1-2; D is perhaps TRBD1 (5 bases). The CDR3 loop spans 13 amino acids. V lost 2 bases and J lost 8, with 12 bases in between. Per the germline V gene, CDR1 is SGHAT and CDR2 is FQNNGV. CDR3 sequence (DNA): TGTGCCAGCAGCTTACAGGGAGGTTCCGGCTACACCTTC. Amino acids: CASSLQGGSGYTF.

This clone was recorded a few times. The chain joins TRBV5-1 to TRBJ2-2, with TRBD1 identical over 10 bases. The V and J ends lost 0 bases and 1 base, in that order; junction bases with no gene match: 3. Germline V gene sequence: CDR1 SGHRS, CDR2 YFSETQ. The CDR3 sequence is 17 residues long. CDR3 DNA sequence: TGCGCCAGCAGCTTGGTCCGGACAGGGGGGAACACCGGGGAGCTGTTTTTT. Protein product: CASSLVRTGGNTGELFF. The entire variable domain, with the rest obtained from reference TRBV5-1 and TRBJ2-2, is as follows: KAGVTQTPRYLIKTRGQQVTLSCSPISGHRSVSWYQQTPGQGLQFLFEYFSETQRNKGNFPGRFSGRQFSNSRSEMNVSTLELGDSALYLCASSLVRTGGNTGELFFGEGSRLTVL.